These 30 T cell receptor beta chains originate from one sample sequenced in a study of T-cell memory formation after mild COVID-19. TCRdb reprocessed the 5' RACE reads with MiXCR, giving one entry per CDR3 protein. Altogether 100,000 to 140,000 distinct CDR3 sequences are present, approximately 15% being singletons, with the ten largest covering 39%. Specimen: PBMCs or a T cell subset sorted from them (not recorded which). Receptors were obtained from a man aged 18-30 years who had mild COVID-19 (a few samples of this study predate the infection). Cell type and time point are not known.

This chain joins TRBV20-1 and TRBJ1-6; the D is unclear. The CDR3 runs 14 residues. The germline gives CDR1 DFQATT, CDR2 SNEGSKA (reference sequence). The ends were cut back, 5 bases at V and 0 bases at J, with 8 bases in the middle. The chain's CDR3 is CSAWEGSYNSPLHF. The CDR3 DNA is TGCAGTGCTTGGGAGGGCTCCTATAATTCACCCCTCCACTTT.

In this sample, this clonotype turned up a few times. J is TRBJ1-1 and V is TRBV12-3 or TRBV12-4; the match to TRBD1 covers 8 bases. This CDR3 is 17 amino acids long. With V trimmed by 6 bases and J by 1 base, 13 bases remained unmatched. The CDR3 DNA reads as TGTGCCAGCAGAACCCGAGGGACAGGTGCGGCGAACACTGAAGCTTTCTTT. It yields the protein CASRTRGTGAANTEAFF.

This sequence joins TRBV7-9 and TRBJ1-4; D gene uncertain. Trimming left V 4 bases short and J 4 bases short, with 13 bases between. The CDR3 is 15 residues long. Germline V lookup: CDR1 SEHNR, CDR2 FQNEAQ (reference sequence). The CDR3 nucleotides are TGTGCCAGCAGCTCGGACGGAAAGCTTAATGAAAAACTGTTTTTT. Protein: CASSSDGKLNEKLFF.

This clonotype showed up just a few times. CDR3 amino acids: CASSVEGHNEQFF. The CDR3 nucleotides are TGTGCCAGCAGCGTAGAGGGACACAATGAGCAGTTCTTC. This sequence joins TRBV9 and TRBJ2-1; TRBD1 or TRBD2 may be the D gene (5 bases each). Germline assignment: CDR1 SGDLS and CDR2 YYNGEE. V shed 0 bases and J shed 5 bases, with 6 bases lying between them. This CDR3 spans 13 amino acids.

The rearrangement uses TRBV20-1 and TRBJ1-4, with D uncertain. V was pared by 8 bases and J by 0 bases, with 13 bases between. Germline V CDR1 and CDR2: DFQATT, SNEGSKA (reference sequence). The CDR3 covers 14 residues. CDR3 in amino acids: CSFTVWATNEKLFF. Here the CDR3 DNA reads TGCAGTTTTACCGTGTGGGCAACTAATGAAAAACTGTTTTTT.

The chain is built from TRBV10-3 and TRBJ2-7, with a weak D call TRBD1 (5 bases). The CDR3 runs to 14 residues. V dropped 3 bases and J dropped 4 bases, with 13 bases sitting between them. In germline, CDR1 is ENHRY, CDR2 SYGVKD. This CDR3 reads CAISETPSGYEQYF. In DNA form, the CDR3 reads TGTGCCATCAGTGAAACCCCATCAGGGTACGAGCAGTACTTC.

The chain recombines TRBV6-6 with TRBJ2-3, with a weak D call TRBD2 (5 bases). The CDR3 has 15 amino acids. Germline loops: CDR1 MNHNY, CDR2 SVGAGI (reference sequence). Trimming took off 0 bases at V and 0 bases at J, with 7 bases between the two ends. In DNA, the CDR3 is TGTGCCAGCAGTTACTCGAGGGAGAGCACAGATACGCAGTATTTT. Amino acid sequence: CASSYSRESTDTQYF.

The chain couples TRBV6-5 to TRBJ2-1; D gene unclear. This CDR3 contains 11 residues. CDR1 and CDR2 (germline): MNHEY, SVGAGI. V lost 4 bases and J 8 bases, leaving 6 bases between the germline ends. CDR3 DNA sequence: TGTGCCAGCAGTTCCGCTTATGAGCAGTTCTTC. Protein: CASSSAYEQFF.

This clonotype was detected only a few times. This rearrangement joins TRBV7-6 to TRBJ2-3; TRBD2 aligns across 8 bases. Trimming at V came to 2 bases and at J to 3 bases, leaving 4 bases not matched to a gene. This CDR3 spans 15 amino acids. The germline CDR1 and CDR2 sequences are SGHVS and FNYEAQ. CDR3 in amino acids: CASSLIAGPTDTQYF. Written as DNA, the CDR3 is TGTGCCAGCAGCTTAATAGCGGGGCCAACAGATACGCAGTATTTT.

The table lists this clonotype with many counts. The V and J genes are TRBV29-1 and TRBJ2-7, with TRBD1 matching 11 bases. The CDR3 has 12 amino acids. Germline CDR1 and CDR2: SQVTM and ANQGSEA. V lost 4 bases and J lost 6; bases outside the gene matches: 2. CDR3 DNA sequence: TGCAGCGTTGGGACAGGGGGCGGCGAGCAGTACTTC. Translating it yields CSVGTGGGEQYF.

The CDR3 DNA follows: TGTGCCAGCAGCACACGGGGGGCTGACGAGCAGTACTTC. This gives the protein CASSTRGADEQYF. The gene calls are TRBV7-6 and TRBJ2-7, with D possibly being TRBD2 (7 bases). V lost 5 bases and J lost 5, with 13 bases in between. The CDR3 sequence is 13 residues long. Germline CDR1 and CDR2: SGHVS and FNYEAQ.

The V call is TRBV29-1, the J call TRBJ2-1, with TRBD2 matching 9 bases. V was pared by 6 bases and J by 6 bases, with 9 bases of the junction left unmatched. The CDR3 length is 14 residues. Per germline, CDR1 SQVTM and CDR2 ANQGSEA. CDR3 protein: CSVGDSGGFNEQFF. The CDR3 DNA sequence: TGCAGCGTGGGGGATAGCGGGGGCTTCAATGAGCAGTTCTTC.

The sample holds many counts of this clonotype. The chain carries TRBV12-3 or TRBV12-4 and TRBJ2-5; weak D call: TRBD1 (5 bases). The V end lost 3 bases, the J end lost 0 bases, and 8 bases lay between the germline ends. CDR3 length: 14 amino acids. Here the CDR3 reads CASSFSTDQETQYF. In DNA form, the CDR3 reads TGTGCCAGCAGTTTTTCGACAGACCAAGAGACCCAGTACTTC.

In DNA form, the CDR3 reads TGTGCCAGCAGCCCGGGCCTCCCCAATGAGCAGTTCTTC. Amino acid sequence: CASSPGLPNEQFF. The rearrangement uses TRBV5-6 and TRBJ2-1; D not resolved. In germline, CDR1 is SGHDT, CDR2 YYEEEE. CDR3 size: 13 residues. V was cut by 4 bases and J by 6 bases, with 11 bases left in between.

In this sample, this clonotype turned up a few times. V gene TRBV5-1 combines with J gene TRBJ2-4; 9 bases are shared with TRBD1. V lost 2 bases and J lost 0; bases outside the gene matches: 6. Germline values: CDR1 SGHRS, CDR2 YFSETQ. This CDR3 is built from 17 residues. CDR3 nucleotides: TGCGCCAGCAGCTTCAGAAACAGGGGGCGAGCCAAAAACATTCAGTACTTC. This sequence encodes CASSFRNRGRAKNIQYF.

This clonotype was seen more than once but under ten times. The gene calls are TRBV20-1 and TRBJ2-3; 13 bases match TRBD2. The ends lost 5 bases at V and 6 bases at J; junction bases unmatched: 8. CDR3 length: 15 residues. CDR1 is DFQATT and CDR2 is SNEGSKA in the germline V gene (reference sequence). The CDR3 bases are TGCAGTGCTTGGCTGGGACTAGCGGGACCGGATACGCAGTATTTT. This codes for CSAWLGLAGPDTQYF.

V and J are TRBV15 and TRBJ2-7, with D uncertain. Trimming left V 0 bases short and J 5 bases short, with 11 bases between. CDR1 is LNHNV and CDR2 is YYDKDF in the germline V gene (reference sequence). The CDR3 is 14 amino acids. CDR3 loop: CATSRDYGPHEQYV. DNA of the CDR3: TGTGCCACCAGCAGAGACTACGGGCCACACGAGCAGTACGTC.

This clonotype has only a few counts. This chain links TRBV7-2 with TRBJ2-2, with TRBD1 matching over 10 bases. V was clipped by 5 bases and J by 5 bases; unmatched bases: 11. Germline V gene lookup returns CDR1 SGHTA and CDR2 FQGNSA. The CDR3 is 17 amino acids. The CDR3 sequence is CASSIGPGTGVTGELFF. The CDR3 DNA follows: TGTGCCAGCAGCATAGGCCCCGGGACAGGGGTTACCGGGGAGCTGTTTTTT. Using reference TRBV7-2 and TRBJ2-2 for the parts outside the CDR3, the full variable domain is GAGVSQSPSNKVTEKGKDVELRCDPISGHTALYWYRQSLGQGLEFLIYFQGNSAPDKSGLPSDRFSAERTGGSVSTLTIQRTQQEDSAVYLCASSIGPGTGVTGELFFGEGSRLTVL.

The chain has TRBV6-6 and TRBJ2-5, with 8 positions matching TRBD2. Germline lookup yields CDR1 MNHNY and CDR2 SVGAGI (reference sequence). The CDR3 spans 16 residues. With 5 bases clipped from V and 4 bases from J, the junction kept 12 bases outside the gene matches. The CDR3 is CASSQISGGGRETQYF. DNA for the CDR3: TGTGCCAGCAGTCAGATTTCCGGGGGGGGCCGAGAGACCCAGTACTTC.

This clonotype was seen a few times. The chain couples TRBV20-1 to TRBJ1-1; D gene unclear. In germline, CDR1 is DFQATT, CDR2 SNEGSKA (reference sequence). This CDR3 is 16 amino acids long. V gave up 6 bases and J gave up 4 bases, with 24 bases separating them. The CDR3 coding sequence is TGCAGTGCGGAGAGGAGCTCAACAGCACTGGGCACTGAAGCTTTCTTT. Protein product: CSAERSSTALGTEAFF.

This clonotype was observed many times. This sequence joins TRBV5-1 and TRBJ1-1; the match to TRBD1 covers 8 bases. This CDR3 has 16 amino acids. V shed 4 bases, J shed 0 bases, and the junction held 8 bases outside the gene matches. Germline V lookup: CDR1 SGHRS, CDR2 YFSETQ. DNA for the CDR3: TGCGCCAGCAGCGACGGGACAGGTCTCATGAACACTGAAGCTTTCTTT. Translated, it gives CASSDGTGLMNTEAFF.

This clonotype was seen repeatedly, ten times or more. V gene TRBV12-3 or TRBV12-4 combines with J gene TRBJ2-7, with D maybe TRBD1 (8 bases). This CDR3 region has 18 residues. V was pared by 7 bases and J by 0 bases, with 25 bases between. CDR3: CASTPERGGTGASYEQYF. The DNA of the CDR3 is TGTGCCAGCACTCCCGAGCGGGGAGGGACAGGCGCCTCCTACGAGCAGTACTTC.

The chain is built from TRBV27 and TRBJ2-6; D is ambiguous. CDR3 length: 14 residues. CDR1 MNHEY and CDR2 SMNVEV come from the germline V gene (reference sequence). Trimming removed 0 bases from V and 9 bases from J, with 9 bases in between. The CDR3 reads CASSLSGPLNVLTF. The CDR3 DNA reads TGTGCCAGCAGTTTATCAGGCCCCCTCAACGTCCTGACTTTC.

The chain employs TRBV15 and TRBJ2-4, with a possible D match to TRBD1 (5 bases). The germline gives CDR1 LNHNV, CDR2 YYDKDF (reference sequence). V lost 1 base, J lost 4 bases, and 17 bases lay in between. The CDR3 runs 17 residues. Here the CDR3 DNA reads TGTGCCACCAGCAGAGGGAGAGAGTCAGGGCTAAAAAACATTCAGTACTTC. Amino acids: CATSRGRESGLKNIQYF.

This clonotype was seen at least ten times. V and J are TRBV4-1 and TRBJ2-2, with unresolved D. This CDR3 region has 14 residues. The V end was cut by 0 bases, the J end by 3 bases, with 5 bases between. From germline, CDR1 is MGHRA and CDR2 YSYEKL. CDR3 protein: CASSQEVYTGELFF. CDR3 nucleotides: TGCGCCAGCAGCCAAGAAGTGTACACCGGGGAGCTGTTTTTT.

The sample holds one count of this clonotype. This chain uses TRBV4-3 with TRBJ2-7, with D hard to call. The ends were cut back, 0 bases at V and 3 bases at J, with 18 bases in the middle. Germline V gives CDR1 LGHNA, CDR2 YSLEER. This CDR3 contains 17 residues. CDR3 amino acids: CASSQEDSRLAGYEQYF. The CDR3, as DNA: TGCGCCAGCAGCCAAGAGGATAGCAGGCTGGCTGGCTACGAGCAGTACTTC.

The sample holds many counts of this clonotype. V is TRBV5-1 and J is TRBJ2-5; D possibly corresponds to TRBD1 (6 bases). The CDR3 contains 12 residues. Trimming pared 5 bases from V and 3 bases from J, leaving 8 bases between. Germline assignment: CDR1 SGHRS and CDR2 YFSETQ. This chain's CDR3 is CASRPGEETQYF. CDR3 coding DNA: TGCGCCAGCAGGCCAGGGGAAGAGACCCAGTACTTC.

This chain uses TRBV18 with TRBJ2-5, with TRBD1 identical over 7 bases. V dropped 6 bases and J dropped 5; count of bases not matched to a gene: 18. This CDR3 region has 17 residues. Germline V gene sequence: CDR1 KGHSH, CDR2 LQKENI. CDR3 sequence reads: CASSRIIRGPNQETQYF. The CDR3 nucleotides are TGTGCCAGCTCTAGGATTATAAGGGGGCCGAATCAGGAGACCCAGTACTTC. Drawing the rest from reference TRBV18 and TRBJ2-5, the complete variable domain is NAGVMQNPRHLVRRRGQEARLRCSPMKGHSHVYWYRQLPEEGLKFMVYLQKENIIDESGMPKERFSAEFPKEGPSILRIQQVVRGDSAAYFCASSRIIRGPNQETQYFGPGTRLLVL.

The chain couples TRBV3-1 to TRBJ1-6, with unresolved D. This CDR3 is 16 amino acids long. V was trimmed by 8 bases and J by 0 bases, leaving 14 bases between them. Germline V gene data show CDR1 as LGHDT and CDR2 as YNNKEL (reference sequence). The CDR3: CASGSRASSYNSPLHF. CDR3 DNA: TGTGCCAGCGGGTCGAGGGCGAGCTCCTATAATTCACCCCTCCACTTT.

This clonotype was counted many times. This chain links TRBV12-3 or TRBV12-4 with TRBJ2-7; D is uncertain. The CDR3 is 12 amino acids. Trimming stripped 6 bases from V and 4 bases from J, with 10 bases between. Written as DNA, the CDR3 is TGTGCCAGCAGCCTGTTTCGGTACGAGCAGTACTTC. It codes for CASSLFRYEQYF.